A selection of T cell receptor beta chains follows, all from one sample in a study of cytomegalovirus exposure and HLA in healthy donors. The method was immunoSEQ multiplex PCR; TCRdb's version includes in-frame clones alone and lacks a portion of them. The sample lists under 200,000 clones, less than 85% occurring once. Sequencing used PBMCs. The origin of the receptors is a man in his forties or fifties in good health and CMV-seronegative. CDR3s include the opening cysteine and the closing phenylalanine or tryptophan. D genes are given only for firm matches. Size tells how often a clone was seen (once, few, many) or the class of an expanded clone, and some rows leave it out.

-,TRBV7-9,-,TRBJ1-2,CASSLEETAGGYTF,TGTGCCAGCAGCTTAGAGGAAACAGCGGGTGGCTACACCTTC
-,TRBV7-9,-,TRBJ1-2,CASSLVQGPSAGYTF,TGTGCCAGCAGCTTAGTGCAGGGCCCATCTGCTGGCTACACCTTC
-,TRBV6-1,TRBD1,TRBJ2-2,CASSSGTANTGELFF,TGTGCCAGCAGTTCTGGGACAGCTAACACCGGGGAGCTGTTTTTT
-,TRBV5-6,-,TRBJ1-3,CASSLDISGNTIYF,TGTGCCAGCAGCTTGGACATATCTGGAAACACCATATATTTT
-,TRBV9,-,TRBJ2-1,CASSVSPLRTENEQFF,TGTGCCAGCAGCGTAAGTCCCCTCAGGACAGAAAATGAGCAGTTCTTC
-,TRBV5-1,TRBD1,TRBJ2-4,CASSSRQGQNIQYF,TGCGCCAGCAGTTCCCGACAGGGTCAAAACATTCAGTACTTC
-,TRBV5-1,-,TRBJ2-7,CASSSTVGGYEQYF,TGCGCCAGCAGCTCGACGGTGGGGGGATACGAGCAGTACTTC
-,TRBV10-1,TRBD1,TRBJ2-3,CASSPSGGSTDTQYF,TGCGCCAGCAGCCCCTCAGGGGGTAGCACAGATACGCAGTATTTT
-,TRBV4-3,-,TRBJ1-2,CASTPSRGGIWGYTF,TGCGCCAGCACCCCCTCGAGGGGGGGGATATGGGGCTACACCTTC
-,TRBV19,-,TRBJ1-5,CASTGASSNQPQHF,TGTGCCAGTACAGGGGCCTCAAGCAATCAGCCCCAGCATTTT
-,TRBV11-2,TRBD1,TRBJ1-1,CASSPGQGVTEAFF,TGTGCCAGCAGCCCCGGGCAGGGGGTCACTGAAGCTTTCTTT
-,TRBV2,-,TRBJ2-1,CASKGGESYNEQFF,TGTGCCAGCAAGGGGGGGGAGTCCTACAATGAGCAGTTCTTC
-,TRBV7-9,TRBD2,TRBJ2-5,CASSTSGRAAEQYF,TGTGCCAGCAGCACTAGCGGGAGGGCCGCGGAGCAGTACTTC
-,TRBV6-1,-,TRBJ2-3,CASSDRDTQYF,TGTGCCAGCAGTGATAGAGATACGCAGTATTTT
-,TRBV7-2,-,TRBJ1-5,CASSGTLGGLRNQPQHF,TGTGCCAGCAGCGGAACATTGGGGGGGTTGCGCAATCAGCCCCAGCATTTT
-,TRBV11-1,TRBD2,TRBJ2-7,CASSLAAGSSYEQYF,TGTGCCAGCTCATTAGCAGCGGGAAGCTCCTACGAGCAGTACTTC
-,TRBV19,TRBD2,TRBJ2-4,CASTPSGKNIQYF,TGTGCCAGTACTCCTAGCGGCAAAAACATTCAGTACTTC
-,TRBV30,-,TRBJ1-5,CAWSATARSNQPQHF,TGTGCCTGGAGTGCGACAGCCCGTAGCAATCAGCCCCAGCATTTT
-,TRBV27,-,TRBJ2-7,CASSLSGPSYEQYF,TGTGCCAGCAGTTTATCGGGCCCTTCCTACGAGCAGTACTTC
-,TRBV7-2,-,TRBJ1-3,CASSLAGQGHTIYF,TGTGCCAGCAGCTTAGCGGGCCAGGGGCACACCATATATTTT
-,TRBV6-5,-,TRBJ1-5,CASVRQGNQPQHF,TGTGCCAGCGTGCGGCAGGGGAATCAGCCCCAGCATTTT
-,TRBV6-5,TRBD1,TRBJ1-2,CASSRQGARAYGYTF,TGTGCCAGCAGTAGACAGGGGGCGCGGGCCTATGGCTACACCTTC
-,TRBV5-8,TRBD2,TRBJ2-7,CASSLASSGSWEQYF,TGTGCCAGCAGCTTGGCCTCGAGCGGGAGTTGGGAGCAGTACTTC
-,TRBV4-1,-,TRBJ1-3,CASSQVEQGHSGNTIYF,TGCGCCAGCAGCCAAGTGGAGCAGGGACACTCTGGAAACACCATATATTTT
-,TRBV27,TRBD2,TRBJ2-3,CASSLSSGARGGTQYF,TGTGCCAGCAGTTTATCGAGCGGGGCACGTGGGGGTACGCAGTATTTT
-,TRBV2,-,TRBJ1-1,CASSLTNRERNTEAFF,TGTGCCAGCAGTCTTACGAACAGGGAGAGGAACACTGAAGCTTTCTTT
-,TRBV5-4,TRBD2,TRBJ2-7,CASSLSGQGGSEQYF,TGTGCCAGCAGCTTGTCTGGCCAGGGAGGGAGCGAGCAGTACTTC
-,TRBV9,-,TRBJ1-6,CASSQGNNSPLHF,TGTGCCAGCAGCCAGGGGAATAATTCACCCCTCCACTTT
-,TRBV5-1,TRBD1,TRBJ2-7,CASSRDSDYEQYF,TGCGCCAGCAGCCGGGACAGCGACTACGAGCAGTACTTC
-,TRBV2,TRBD1,TRBJ1-5,CASSPDRGNQPQHF,TGTGCCAGCAGTCCAGACAGGGGGAATCAGCCCCAGCATTTT
few,TRBV4-3,-,TRBJ2-3,CASSQDTVPDTQYF,TGCGCCAGCAGCCAAGATACGGTACCAGATACGCAGTATTTT
-,TRBV18,-,TRBJ2-7,CASSPRDNYEQYF,TGTGCCAGCTCACCCCGGGACAACTACGAGCAGTACTTC
-,TRBV11-3,-,TRBJ2-5,CASSLDAETQYF,TGTGCCAGCAGCTTAGATGCGGAGACCCAGTACTTC
few,TRBV9,-,TRBJ1-6,CASSVAPSYSPLHF,TGTGCCAGCAGCGTAGCTCCGTCTTATTCACCCCTCCACTTT
-,TRBV6-5,-,TRBJ2-2,CASSYGAGDTGELFF,TGTGCCAGCAGTTACGGCGCAGGGGACACCGGGGAGCTGTTTTTT
-,TRBV5-1,-,TRBJ1-4,CASSQKGAGANEKLFF,TGCGCCAGCAGCCAGAAAGGGGCAGGGGCTAATGAAAAACTGTTTTTT
-,TRBV6-6,TRBD1,TRBJ2-5,CASNTGTGGRETQYF,TGTGCCAGCAACACCGGGACAGGGGGACGGGAGACCCAGTACTTC
once,TRBV19,TRBD1,TRBJ1-4,CASSIDRGGEKLFF,TGTGCCAGTAGTATTGACAGGGGTGGGGAAAAACTGTTTTTT
-,TRBV27,-,TRBJ1-1,CASSFGRGAEAFF,TGTGCCAGCAGTTTCGGCAGGGGAGCTGAAGCTTTCTTT
-,TRBV5-4,TRBD1,TRBJ1-1,CASGTGGSFGTEAFF,TGTGCCAGCGGGACAGGGGGGTCTTTTGGCACTGAAGCTTTCTTT
-,TRBV15,-,TRBJ1-4,CATSKGGANEKLFF,TGTGCCACCAGCAAAGGTGGGGCGAATGAAAAACTGTTTTTT
-,TRBV7-2,-,TRBJ2-5,CASSLGGEGETQYF,TGTGCCAGCAGCTTAGGGGGGGAAGGGGAGACCCAGTACTTC
-,TRBV9,TRBD1,TRBJ1-3,CASSVSGGGGNTIYF,TGTGCCAGCAGCGTGTCAGGGGGAGGTGGAAACACCATATATTTT
-,TRBV6-1,-,TRBJ1-2,CASSESGMTAYGYTF,TGTGCCAGCAGTGAAAGCGGGATGACCGCCTATGGCTACACCTTC
-,TRBV7-8,TRBD1,TRBJ2-1,CASSLGDSSYNEQFF,TGTGCCAGCAGCTTAGGGGACAGCTCCTACAATGAGCAGTTCTTC
once,TRBV7-9,TRBD1,TRBJ1-1,CASSLEAGGAFF,TGTGCCAGCAGCTTAGAGGCAGGGGGCGCTTTCTTT
-,TRBV7-8,-,TRBJ1-1,CASSFGRGDMNTEAFF,TGTGCCAGCAGCTTTGGCAGGGGAGACATGAACACTGAAGCTTTCTTT
-,TRBV13,-,TRBJ2-5,CASSLEPETQYF,TGTGCCAGCAGCTTAGAGCCGGAGACCCAGTACTTC
-,TRBV6-6,TRBD1,TRBJ1-5,CASSYNQDRGNQPQHF,TGTGCCAGCAGTTATAACCAGGACAGGGGCAATCAGCCCCAGCATTTT
-,TRBV7-2,TRBD1,TRBJ2-7,CASSSWGQGGSYEQYF,TGTGCCAGCAGCTCTTGGGGACAGGGGGGGTCCTACGAGCAGTACTTC
-,TRBV5-4,TRBD1,TRBJ1-5,CASSPNRGGQPQHF,TGTGCCAGCAGCCCGAACAGGGGTGGTCAGCCCCAGCATTTT
-,TRBV6-6,TRBD1,TRBJ2-3,CASSYVRGRGTDTQYF,TGTGCCAGCAGTTACGTGAGGGGGCGCGGCACAGATACGCAGTATTTT
-,TRBV7-2,-,TRBJ2-4,CASSLQPSGGIIAKNIQYF,TGTGCCAGCAGCTTACAACCCTCTGGCGGGATTATAGCCAAAAACATTCAGTACTTC
-,TRBV5-1,TRBD2,TRBJ2-1,CASSLTSGGYNEQFF,TGCGCCAGCAGCTTGACTAGCGGGGGGTACAATGAGCAGTTCTTC